Listed here are 29 T cell receptor beta chains from one sample, sequenced in a study of blood T cell repertoires in COVID-19 (TCRdb year 2020). Receptor amplification or capture employed the immunoSEQ multiplex PCR assay. TCRdb took this table from immuneACCESS and kept in-frame rearrangements with V and J called. Such tables lack part of the clones; where checked against another copy, unresolved V genes explain under half of the gap, and the rest is unexplained. In all, the sample holds over 250,000 clones, and roughly 90% of those were seen once. Roughly 1.8% of the sample is in the top ten clones. Sequenced input: PBMCs or T cells enriched from blood (not recorded which). The receptors derive from a woman aged 60-70 years who had recovered from COVID-19.

The rearrangement joins TRBV10-3 to TRBJ1-3, with D unresolved. The CDR3 spans 13 residues. The germline V gene encodes CDR1 ENHRY and CDR2 SYGVKD. The germline V and J ends were trimmed by 11 bases and 0 bases, with 11 bases remaining between them. DNA for the CDR3: TGTGCCGGAGGGCCGGACTCTGGAAACACCATATATTTT. This translates into CAGGPDSGNTIYF.

In its sample, this clone was seen a few times. The chain joins TRBV19 to TRBJ1-2, with 8 bases identical to TRBD1. The CDR3 contains 14 residues. Germline values: CDR1 LNHDA, CDR2 SQIVND (reference sequence). V dropped 3 bases and J dropped 8; count of bases not matched to a gene: 8. This CDR3 reads CASSITGTGHGYTF. The CDR3 DNA reads as TGTGCCAGTAGTATCACCGGGACAGGTCACGGCTACACCTTC. The entire variable domain, with the rest obtained from reference TRBV19 and TRBJ1-2, is as follows: DGGITQSPKYLFRKEGQNVTLSCEQNLNHDAMYWYRQDPGQGLRLIYYSQIVNDFQKGDIAEGYSVSREKKESFPLTVTSAQKNPTAFYLCASSITGTGHGYTFGSGTRLTVV.

The V call is TRBV29-1, the J call TRBJ1-3; D unresolved. CDR3 length: 17 amino acids. Trimming shortened V by 0 bases and J by 0 bases, and 15 bases separated the two germline ends. CDR1 and CDR2 from the germline V gene are SQVTM and ANQGSEA. The CDR3 coding sequence is TGCAGCGTTGAAGATCGCGGCAGTAAATTCTCTGGAAACACCATATATTTT. Its translation is CSVEDRGSKFSGNTIYF.

The gene calls are TRBV30 and TRBJ1-2; no firm D call. In germline, CDR1 is GTSNPN, CDR2 SVGIG (reference sequence). The CDR3 spans 13 residues. V lost 3 bases and J 3 bases, leaving 11 bases between the germline ends. CDR3 sequence reads: CAWSAMADYGYTF. Written as DNA, the CDR3 is TGTGCCTGGAGCGCAATGGCCGACTATGGCTACACCTTC.

This clone has only one observation. The rearrangement links TRBV4-1 to TRBJ1-4, with a tentative D call TRBD1 (6 bases). Trimming left V 0 bases short and J 3 bases short, with 14 bases between. CDR3 size: 17 residues. Germline V gives CDR1 MGHRA, CDR2 YSYEKL. CDR3 loop: CASSQDPGGPANEKLFF. The CDR3 region has the DNA TGCGCCAGCAGCCAAGATCCGGGGGGCCCTGCTAATGAAAAACTGTTTTTT.

V and J are TRBV2 and TRBJ1-6; TRBD1 matches 10 bases. The J segment lost 10 bases and the V segment lost 7 bases, leaving 19 bases of the junction unmatched. CDR1 and CDR2 from the germline V gene are SNHLY and FYNNEI. The CDR3 totals 18 residues. The CDR3 DNA sequence: TGTGCCAGCAAGGTCCGCCGGGGACAGGGGCCGGGGGGATCACCCCTCCACTTT. This codes for CASKVRRGQGPGGSPLHF.

The chain uses TRBV12-3 or TRBV12-4 and TRBJ2-7; D not resolved. There are 12 residues in the CDR3. Trimming stripped 5 bases from V and 2 bases from J, with 7 bases between. The CDR3 nucleotides are TGTGCCAGCAGTCCACTCCCCTACGAGCAGTACTTC. Encoded protein: CASSPLPYEQYF.

The chain couples TRBV20-1 to TRBJ2-3, with 9 bases lining up with TRBD2. The ends lost 3 bases at V and 0 bases at J; junction bases unmatched: 10. The CDR3 has 17 amino acids. Looked up from germline, CDR1 is DFQATT and CDR2 is SNEGSKA (reference sequence). The CDR3 DNA sequence: TGCAGTGCTAGTAGCGGGGGCGGGGTGACTAGCACAGATACGCAGTATTTT. Translation gives CSASSGGGVTSTDTQYF.

This chain joins TRBV5-1 and TRBJ2-1, with 11 bases lining up with TRBD1. The germline CDR1 and CDR2 sequences are SGHRS and YFSETQ. V shed 3 bases and J 10 bases; nucleotides not matched to a gene: 3. The CDR3 sequence is 13 residues long. CDR3 sequence: CASSWDRGFEQFF. The CDR3 DNA reads as TGCGCCAGCAGCTGGGACAGGGGGTTCGAGCAGTTCTTC.

The rearrangement uses TRBV14 and TRBJ2-1; perhaps TRBD2 as D (6 bases). Germline CDR1 reads SGHDN; CDR2 reads FVKESK. The CDR3 has 16 residues. V was pared by 0 bases and J by 6 bases, with 15 bases between. CDR3 in amino acids: CASSQDAGLVLNEQFF. Written as DNA, the CDR3 is TGTGCCAGCAGCCAAGATGCGGGACTTGTCCTCAATGAGCAGTTCTTC.

J is TRBJ1-6 and V is TRBV9; 7 positions match TRBD1. This CDR3 is 16 amino acids long. V gave up 4 bases and J gave up 7 bases; unmatched junction bases: 11. Germline loops: CDR1 SGDLS, CDR2 YYNGEE. The CDR3 here is CASSPWATGRNSPLHF. DNA for the CDR3: TGTGCCAGCAGCCCTTGGGCGACAGGGAGGAATTCACCCCTCCACTTT.

This clone has more than one count but fewer than ten. The CDR3, as DNA: TGCGCCAGCACTAAAACAGTGGGCGCCGGGGAGCTGTTTTTT. This encodes CASTKTVGAGELFF. V is TRBV10-1 and J is TRBJ2-2; D is undetermined. Germline lookup yields CDR1 WNHNN and CDR2 SYGVQD (reference sequence). CDR3 size: 14 residues. Trimming removed 7 bases from V and 6 bases from J, with 15 bases in between.

The chain uses TRBV6-5 and TRBJ2-1, with 10 bases lining up with TRBD2. V was pared by 6 bases and J by 3 bases, with 5 bases of the junction left unmatched. Germline assignment: CDR1 MNHEY and CDR2 SVGAGI. This CDR3 is 15 amino acids long. The CDR3 bases are TGTGCCAGCAGAACCCTAGCGGGGGACTACAATGAGCAGTTCTTC. Translation gives CASRTLAGDYNEQFF.

The J gene is TRBJ1-2, the V gene TRBV19, with D tentatively TRBD1 (6 bases). The CDR3 is 13 amino acids. V was shortened by 6 bases and J by 4 bases, with 12 bases between the two germline ends. CDR1 and CDR2 from the germline V gene are LNHDA and SQIVND (reference sequence). Here the CDR3 reads CASRFGTLYGYTF. The CDR3 DNA reads TGTGCCAGTAGGTTCGGGACACTCTATGGCTACACCTTC.

The rearrangement links TRBV7-9 to TRBJ1-1; unclear D gene. This CDR3 comprises 15 residues. V dropped 4 bases and J dropped 0 bases, with 12 bases sitting between them. Germline CDR1 SEHNR, CDR2 FQNEAQ (reference sequence). CDR3 in amino acids: CASSYSINMNTEAFF. DNA for the CDR3: TGTGCCAGCAGCTACAGCATAAACATGAACACTGAAGCTTTCTTT.

The V call is TRBV28, the J call TRBJ2-5; TRBD2 might be the D (6 bases). The germline V gene encodes CDR1 MDHEN and CDR2 SYDVKM. CDR3 length equals 16 residues. V dropped 3 bases and J dropped 1 base, with 15 bases sitting between them. The CDR3 protein is CASSFSSGRLQETQYF. The CDR3 region has the DNA TGTGCCAGCAGTTTTAGTAGTGGGAGGCTCCAAGAGACCCAGTACTTC.

The chain employs TRBV2 and TRBJ1-2; D possibly corresponds to TRBD1 (6 bases). Germline V gene data show CDR1 as SNHLY and CDR2 as FYNNEI. The length of the CDR3 is 13 residues. Trimming shortened V by 9 bases and J by 8 bases, and 19 bases separated the two germline ends. The CDR3 is CARDRPVLTGYTF. CDR3 nucleotides: TGTGCCAGAGACAGGCCAGTCCTTACAGGCTACACCTTC. Looking up the rest from reference TRBV2 and TRBJ1-2 gives the full variable domain: EPEVTQTPSHQVTQMGQEVILRCVPISNHLYFYWYRQILGQKVEFLVSFYNNEISEKSEIFDDQFSVERPDGSNFTLKIRSTKLEDSAMYFCARDRPVLTGYTFGSGTRLTVV.

The chain combines TRBV5-1 with TRBJ1-1, with a possible D match to TRBD1 (5 bases). The V gene's germline CDR1 is SGHRS and CDR2 YFSETQ. V lost 0 bases to trimming and J lost 0 bases, with 15 bases between them. The CDR3 is made up of 17 amino acids. The CDR3 loop reads CASSLEGDRHMNTEAFF. In nucleotides, the CDR3 is TGCGCCAGCAGCTTGGAGGGTGACAGACACATGAACACTGAAGCTTTCTTT.

Comment on this clone: The same CDR3 can be traced to other DNA sequences in this sample. The chain links TRBV5-1 to TRBJ1-1, with D possibly matching TRBD1 (5 bases). The CDR3 is 14 residues long. Trimming removed 0 bases from V and 1 base from J, with 7 bases in between. The germline gives CDR1 SGHRS, CDR2 YFSETQ. DNA of the CDR3: TGCGCCAGCAGCTTGGGACAGCCGAACACTGAAGCTTTCTTT. It translates to CASSLGQPNTEAFF.

The rearrangement joins TRBV4-1 to TRBJ2-5; no clear D gene. Trimming cost V 6 bases and J 5 bases, with 13 bases left between them. This CDR3 comprises 13 residues. Germline V gives CDR1 MGHRA, CDR2 YSYEKL. The DNA of the CDR3 is TGCGCCAGCAGTCTTGGCGCGGCGGAGACCCAGTACTTC. Protein sequence: CASSLGAAETQYF.

The chain carries TRBV7-9 and TRBJ1-1; D call uncertain. V shed 8 bases and J shed 5 bases, with 12 bases lying between them. This CDR3 has 12 amino acids. Germline lookup yields CDR1 SEHNR and CDR2 FQNEAQ (reference sequence). The CDR3 is CASGLSKTEAFF. CDR3 in DNA: TGTGCCAGCGGCCTCTCCAAGACTGAAGCTTTCTTT.

The chain combines TRBV15 with TRBJ2-7; TRBD2 matches 14 bases. Germline loops: CDR1 LNHNV, CDR2 YYDKDF (reference sequence). J lost 0 bases, V lost 8 bases, and 3 bases had no gene match. The CDR3 has 15 amino acids. This CDR3 reads CATGLAGGPSYEQYF. In nucleotides, the CDR3 is TGTGCCACCGGACTAGCGGGAGGCCCCTCCTACGAGCAGTACTTC.

V and J are TRBV2 and TRBJ2-7; 10 bases agree with TRBD1. This CDR3 has 14 amino acids. V lost 8 bases to trimming and J lost 5 bases; unmatched junction nucleotides: 9. Germline lookup yields CDR1 SNHLY and CDR2 FYNNEI. The CDR3 here is CASQGGQGVNEQYF. The DNA of the CDR3 is TGTGCCAGCCAGGGAGGACAGGGGGTAAACGAGCAGTACTTC.

About this clone itself: In the same sample, other DNA sequences code for this CDR3. This chain joins TRBV11-1 and TRBJ1-1; D not resolved. CDR3 length equals 13 residues. The germline CDR1 and CDR2 sequences are SGHAT and FQDESV (reference sequence). Trimming stripped 0 bases from V and 3 bases from J, with 5 bases between. CDR3 region: CASSLAQYTEAFF. Here the CDR3 DNA reads TGTGCCAGCAGCTTAGCACAGTACACTGAAGCTTTCTTT.

The genes are TRBV2 and TRBJ2-4, with D maybe TRBD2 (5 bases). There are 16 residues in the CDR3. Germline V gene data show CDR1 as SNHLY and CDR2 as FYNNEI. V was shortened by 4 bases and J by 0 bases, with 13 bases between the two germline ends. DNA for the CDR3: TGTGCCAGCAGTGGGGAGACATTTGTAGCCAAAAACATTCAGTACTTC. Translating gives CASSGETFVAKNIQYF.

V is TRBV2 and J is TRBJ1-2; D is ambiguous. V lost 2 bases, J lost 4 bases, and 14 bases lay in between. The CDR3 runs to 15 residues. CDR1 and CDR2 from the germline V gene are SNHLY and FYNNEI. CDR3 nucleotide sequence: TGTGCCAGCAGTGAAAGGTCGGGAACAGCCTATGGCTACACCTTC. Amino acid sequence: CASSERSGTAYGYTF.

This chain links TRBV3-1 (or the pseudogene TRBV3-2) with TRBJ1-3, with unresolved D. Germline CDR1 and CDR2: LGHDT and YNNKEL (reference sequence). The CDR3 contains 14 residues. Trimming took off 2 bases at V and 0 bases at J, with 5 bases between the two ends. The CDR3 nucleotides are TGTGCCAGCAGCCAACGAGACTCTGGAAACACCATATATTTT. Protein sequence: CASSQRDSGNTIYF.

This sequence joins TRBV19 and TRBJ1-6; 10 positions agree with TRBD1. This CDR3 contains 15 residues. The V and J ends lost 1 base and 7 bases, in that order; junction bases with no gene match: 1. Germline V lookup: CDR1 LNHDA, CDR2 SQIVND (reference sequence). CDR3 DNA: TGTGCCAGTAGTATAGCGGGACAGGGGAATTCACCCCTCCACTTT. It yields the protein CASSIAGQGNSPLHF.

The J gene is TRBJ2-7, the V gene TRBV4-1, with 10 bases lining up with TRBD1. The CDR3 contains 17 residues. After removal of 1 base from V and 2 bases from J, the junction contained 8 bases not matched to a gene. The germline V gene encodes CDR1 MGHRA and CDR2 YSYEKL. The CDR3 DNA sequence: TGCGCCAGCAGCCAAGGACTCGGGACAGGGGACCCCTACGAGCAGTACTTC. Translation: CASSQGLGTGDPYEQYF.